This T cell receptor (beta chain) was sequenced for a study of molecular identifiers for immune sequencing clone quantification. Whole-study findings and limits: Among some 910,000 naive cells, as was reported, spiked Jurkat TCR RNA from one cell was detectable. Clones that had above 20 RNA copies took up over 97% of effector molecules but under 1% in naive cells.

This clonotype was counted ten times or more. What it recognizes is unknown. Naive CD8 T cell sorting was performed on the CD8+CD4-CCR7+CD45RA+ phenotype. V lost 4 bases and J 8 bases, leaving 13 bases between the germline ends. Germline loops: CDR1 SGHNT, CDR2 YYREEE (reference sequence). This CDR3 comprises 14 residues. TCRdb analysed the PCR reads with MiXCR anew, one entry per CDR3 protein. The sample shows under 650,000 distinct CDR3 sequences, 20% of them seen only once. V usage is TRBV5-4 and J usage is TRBJ1-6; D is ambiguous. This receptor was taken from a human donor in good health. Some libraries in this study had Jurkat cell RNA spiked in. Sequencing was done on a sample of naive CD8+ T cells from blood, with Jurkat cell RNA spiked in. Documented subset: FACS-sorted CD8+CD4-CCR7+CD45RA+ naive T cells. The CDR3: CASSGDPADSPLHF. As DNA, the CDR3 is TGTGCCAGCAGCGGAGACCCAGCGGATTCACCCCTCCACTTT. Full variable domain (outside the CDR3, taken from reference TRBV5-4 and TRBJ1-6): ETGVTQSPTHLIKTRGQQVTLRCSSQSGHNTVSWYQQALGQGPQFIFQYYREEENGRGNFPPRFSGLQFPNYSSELNVNALELDDSALYLCASSGDPADSPLHFGNGTRLTVT.